These 10 T cell receptor beta chains were all obtained from the same sample, sequenced in a study of cytomegalovirus exposure and HLA in healthy donors. Both 60 Vbeta primers and 13 Jbeta primers went into the PCR. Measured with immunoSEQ multiplex PCR; TCRdb has only the in-frame clones, and not every one. This sample carries about 130,000 clones, over 70% of them seen once, and the ten largest clones take under 5%. Sequencing was done on a sample of PBMCs. These receptors came from a man aged 18 to 29 in good health and CMV-seropositive.

This clone was observed a single time. This rearrangement joins TRBV5-1 to TRBJ2-1, with 9 bases that match TRBD2. Losses at the gene ends were 3 bases for V and 8 bases for J; bases not matched to a gene: 6. This CDR3 is built from 14 residues. Germline V lookup: CDR1 SGHRS, CDR2 YFSETQ. This CDR3 is CASSSAGTSYEQFF. The CDR3 bases are TGCGCCAGCAGCTCGGCCGGGACTAGCTATGAGCAGTTCTTC.

This clone showed up just once. Sequence at one end of the junction differs from germline and may be a read error. Other nucleotide sequences in the sample specify the same CDR3. This chain's CDR3 is CSSSLGAYEQYF. The CDR3 DNA is TGTTCCAGCAGCTTAGGAGCCTACGAGCAGTACTTC. The chain couples TRBV7-9 to TRBJ2-7; D is undetermined. Per the germline V gene, CDR1 is SEHNR and CDR2 is FQNEAQ (reference sequence). The CDR3 has 12 residues.

With regard to this clone: The sample has other DNA sequences that encode this CDR3 too. The chain uses TRBV6-1 and TRBJ2-7; weak D call: TRBD1 (6 bases). The length of the CDR3 is 13 residues. CDR1 is MNHNS, CDR2 SASEGT, per germline. With 1 base removed from V and 2 bases from J, the gap between germline ends came to 6 bases. DNA of the CDR3: TGTGCCAGCAGTGAAGGACAGGCCTACGAGCAGTACTTC. This gives the protein CASSEGQAYEQYF.

The chain employs TRBV21-1 and TRBJ2-4; whether TRBD2, the table's D call, matches the DNA was not checked. TRBV21-1 represents a pseudogene. The CDR3 totals 16 residues. The CDR3 bases are TGTGCCAGCAGCAAACGGGGGGGACTAGCGGGGGTACGTGAGTACTTC. This sequence encodes CASSKRGGLAGVREYF.

In this sample, this clone turned up once. The chain combines TRBV7-2 with TRBJ1-1, with unresolved D. Germline CDR1 SGHTA, CDR2 FQGNSA. Trimming pared 4 bases from V and 0 bases from J, leaving 6 bases between. The CDR3 has 13 amino acids. The CDR3 is CASSSLMNTEAFF. DNA of the CDR3: TGTGCCAGCAGCTCCCTTATGAACACTGAAGCTTTCTTT.

The V and J genes are TRBV7-2 and TRBJ1-1; D is ambiguous. The germline V gene encodes CDR1 SGHTA and CDR2 FQGNSA. CDR3 length equals 14 residues. The germline V and J ends were trimmed by 5 bases and 4 bases, with 14 bases remaining between them. The CDR3 protein is CASSIQVFSTEAFF. The CDR3 nucleotides are TGTGCCAGCAGCATCCAGGTGTTTAGCACTGAAGCTTTCTTT.

The V call is TRBV7-2, the J call TRBJ2-1, with a tentative D call TRBD1 (7 bases). The CDR3 contains 15 residues. Germline V CDR1 and CDR2: SGHTA, FQGNSA. V was pared by 5 bases and J by 8 bases, with 19 bases between. The CDR3 DNA is TGTGCCAGCAGCGCGCGGGACAGAGGTAGCGATGAGCAGTTCTTC. Encoded protein: CASSARDRGSDEQFF.

V usage is TRBV2 and J usage is TRBJ2-7, with D perhaps TRBD1 (5 bases). CDR3 length: 12 residues. The germline V and J ends were trimmed by 6 bases and 1 base, with 7 bases remaining between them. Germline lookup yields CDR1 SNHLY and CDR2 FYNNEI. For the CDR3, the DNA is TGTGCCAGCAGGCAGGGATCCTACGAGCAGTACTTC. This codes for CASRQGSYEQYF.

This clone was counted between two and nine times. The rearrangement uses TRBV29-1 and TRBJ1-1, with D hard to call. Germline V lookup: CDR1 SQVTM, CDR2 ANQGSEA. V was pared by 3 bases and J by 2 bases, with 4 bases between. This CDR3 contains 11 residues. DNA for the CDR3: TGCAGCGTTGAGGCCAACACTGAAGCTTTCTTT. Protein: CSVEANTEAFF.

This chain joins TRBV6-5 and TRBJ2-7; D ambiguous. The V end was cut by 5 bases, the J end by 0 bases, with 11 bases between. The CDR3 contains 14 residues. The germline CDR1 and CDR2 sequences are MNHEY and SVGAGI. CDR3 residues: CASSPLISSYEQYF. The CDR3 DNA sequence: TGTGCCAGCAGTCCTCTTATATCCTCCTACGAGCAGTACTTC.